The entry below gives a single T cell receptor beta chain sequence along with its context. Its specificity is unknown. The use of a sample-barcoded 5' primer and a J-beta primer mix characterized a second PCR of about 7 to 12 cycles. Each CDR3 protein gets one entry after TCRdb re-called the 5' RACE reads with MiXCR. This sample has 1.5 million to 2 million distinct CDR3 sequences, with approximately 40% found just once. This record comes from a study of blood T cells in healthy people across ages. Background on the study: In model experiments, template switching was able to capture about one barcoded beta molecule for every two T cells that were present.

CDR3 length: 15 residues. V lost 6 bases and J lost 4; bases outside the gene matches: 7. The sample providers were healthy Caucasian people from Russia, aged roughly 6 to 95. Broader study findings: Changes seen in expanded clonotypes were possibly confounded by donor CMV status left unknown. In long-lived donors, naive CD4+ cell counts and diversity exceeded those of aged donors.

Sequenced input: blood. The chain combines TRBV12-3 or TRBV12-4 with TRBJ1-5; 9 bases map to TRBD1. The sequence derives from a human donor in good health. This CDR3 reads CASRLTGGLNQPQHF. In DNA form, the CDR3 reads TGTGCCAGCAGACTAACAGGGGGCCTAAATCAGCCCCAGCATTTT.